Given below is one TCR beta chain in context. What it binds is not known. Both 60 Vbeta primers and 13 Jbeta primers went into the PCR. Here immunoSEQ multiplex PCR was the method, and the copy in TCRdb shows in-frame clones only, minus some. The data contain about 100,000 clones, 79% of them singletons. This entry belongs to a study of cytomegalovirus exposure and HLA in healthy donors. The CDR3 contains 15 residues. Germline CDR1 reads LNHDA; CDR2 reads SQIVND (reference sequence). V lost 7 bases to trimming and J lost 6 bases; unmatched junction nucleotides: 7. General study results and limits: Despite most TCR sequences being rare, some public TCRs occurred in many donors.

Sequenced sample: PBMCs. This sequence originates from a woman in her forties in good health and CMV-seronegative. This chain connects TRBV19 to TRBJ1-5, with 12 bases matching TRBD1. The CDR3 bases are TGTGCCAGTAACACCGGGACAGGGGGCCGTCAGCCCCAGCATTTT. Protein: CASNTGTGGRQPQHF.